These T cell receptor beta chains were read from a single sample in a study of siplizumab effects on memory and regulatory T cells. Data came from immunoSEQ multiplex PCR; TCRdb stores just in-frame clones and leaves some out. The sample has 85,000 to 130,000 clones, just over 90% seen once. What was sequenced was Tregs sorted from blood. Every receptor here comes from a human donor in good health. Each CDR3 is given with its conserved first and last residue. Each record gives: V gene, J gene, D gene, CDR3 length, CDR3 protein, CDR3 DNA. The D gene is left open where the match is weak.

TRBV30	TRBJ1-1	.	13	CAWDQDLNTEAFF	TGTGCCTGGGATCAAGACTTGAACACTGAAGCTTTCTTT
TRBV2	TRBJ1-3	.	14	CASKPGSSGNTIYF	TGTGCCAGCAAACCGGGGAGCTCTGGAAACACCATATATTTT
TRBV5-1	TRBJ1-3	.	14	CASSSGGGGNTIYF	TGCGCCAGCAGTAGCGGGGGCGGTGGAAACACCATATATTTT
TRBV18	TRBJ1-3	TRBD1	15	CASSSQGAPGNTIYF	TGTGCCAGCTCATCACAGGGGGCCCCTGGAAACACCATATATTTT
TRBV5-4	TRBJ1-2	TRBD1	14	CASSRDRGYHGYTF	TGTGCCAGCAGCCGGGACAGGGGCTACCACGGCTACACCTTC
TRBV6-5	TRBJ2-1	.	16	CASSLVTGPFSNEQFF	TGTGCCAGCAGTTTAGTGACAGGACCTTTTTCAAATGAGCAGTTCTTC
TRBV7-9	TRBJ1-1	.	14	CASSLGSGYTEAFF	TGTGCCAGCAGCTTAGGCAGTGGGTACACTGAAGCTTTCTTT
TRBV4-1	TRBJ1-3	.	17	CASSQLQAVGSGNTIYF	TGCGCCAGCAGCCAACTCCAGGCAGTTGGCTCTGGAAACACCATATATTTT
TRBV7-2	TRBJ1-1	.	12	CASSPVTVKAFF	TGTGCCAGCAGCCCAGTGACAGTCAAAGCTTTCTTT
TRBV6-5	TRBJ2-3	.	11	CASSWAYTQYF	TGTGCCAGCAGTTGGGCTTATACGCAGTATTTT